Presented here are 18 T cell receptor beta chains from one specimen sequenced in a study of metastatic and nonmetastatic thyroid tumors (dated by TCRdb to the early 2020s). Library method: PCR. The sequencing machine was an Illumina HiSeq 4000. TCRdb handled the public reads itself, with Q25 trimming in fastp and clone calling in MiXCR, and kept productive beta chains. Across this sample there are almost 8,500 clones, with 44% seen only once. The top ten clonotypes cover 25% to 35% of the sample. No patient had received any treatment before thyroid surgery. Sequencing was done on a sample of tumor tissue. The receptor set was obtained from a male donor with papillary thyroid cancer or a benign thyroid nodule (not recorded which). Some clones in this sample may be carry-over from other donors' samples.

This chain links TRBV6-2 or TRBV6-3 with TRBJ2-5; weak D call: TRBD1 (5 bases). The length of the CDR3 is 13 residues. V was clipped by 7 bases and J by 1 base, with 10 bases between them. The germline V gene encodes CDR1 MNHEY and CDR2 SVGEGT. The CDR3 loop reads CASKRTTQETQYF. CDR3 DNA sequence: TGTGCCAGCAAACGGACAACCCAAGAGACCCAGTACTTC.

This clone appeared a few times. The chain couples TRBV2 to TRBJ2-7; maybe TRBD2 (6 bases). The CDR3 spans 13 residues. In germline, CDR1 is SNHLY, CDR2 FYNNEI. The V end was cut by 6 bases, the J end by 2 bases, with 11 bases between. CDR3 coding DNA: TGTGCCAGCAGGGTGGGACTGACCTACGAGCAGTACTTC. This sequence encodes CASRVGLTYEQYF.

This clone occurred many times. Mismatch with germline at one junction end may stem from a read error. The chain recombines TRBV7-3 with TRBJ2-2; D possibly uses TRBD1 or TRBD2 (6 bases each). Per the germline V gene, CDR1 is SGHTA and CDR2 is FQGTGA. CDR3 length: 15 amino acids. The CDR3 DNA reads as TGTGCCGGCAGCCCCGGAGGGGGAACAGTCGGGGAGCTGTTTTTT. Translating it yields CAGSPGGGTVGELFF.

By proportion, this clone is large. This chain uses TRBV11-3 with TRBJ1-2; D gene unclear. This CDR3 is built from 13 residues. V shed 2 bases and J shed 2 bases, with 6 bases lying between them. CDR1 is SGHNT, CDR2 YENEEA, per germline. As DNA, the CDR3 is TGTGCCAGCAGCTTATCAGGAAACTATGGCTACACCTTC. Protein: CASSLSGNYGYTF.

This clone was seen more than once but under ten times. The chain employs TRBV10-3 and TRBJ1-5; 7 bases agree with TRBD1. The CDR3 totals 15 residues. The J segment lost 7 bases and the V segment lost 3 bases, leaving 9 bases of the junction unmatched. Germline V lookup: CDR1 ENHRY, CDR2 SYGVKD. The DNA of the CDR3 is TGTGCCATCAGTGACCCAGACAGGGAACGGCAGCCCCAGCATTTT. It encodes CAISDPDRERQPQHF.

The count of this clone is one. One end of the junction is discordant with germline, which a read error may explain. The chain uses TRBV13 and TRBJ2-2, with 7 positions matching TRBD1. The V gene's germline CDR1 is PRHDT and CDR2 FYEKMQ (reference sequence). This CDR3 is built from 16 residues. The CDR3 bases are TGTTCCAGCAGTTCCGGGACAGTCGCGAACACCGGGGAGCTGTTTTTT. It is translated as CSSSSGTVANTGELFF. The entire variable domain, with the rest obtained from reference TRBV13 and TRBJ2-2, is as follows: AAGVIQSPRHLIKEKRETATLKCYPIPRHDTVYWYQQGPGQDPQFLISFYEKMQSDKGSIPDRFSAQQFSDYHSELNMSSLELGDSALYFCSSSSGTVANTGELFFGEGSRLTVL.

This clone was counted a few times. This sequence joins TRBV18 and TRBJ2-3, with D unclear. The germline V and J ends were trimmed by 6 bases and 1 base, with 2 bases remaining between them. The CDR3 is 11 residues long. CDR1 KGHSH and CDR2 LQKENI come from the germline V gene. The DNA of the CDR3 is TGTGCCAGCTCTCGCACAGATACGCAGTATTTT. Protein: CASSRTDTQYF.

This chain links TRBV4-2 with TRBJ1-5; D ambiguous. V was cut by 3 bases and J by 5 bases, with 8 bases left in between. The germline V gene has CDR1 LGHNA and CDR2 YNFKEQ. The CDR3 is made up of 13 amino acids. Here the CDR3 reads CASSHLDHQPQHF. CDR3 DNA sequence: TGTGCCAGCAGCCATTTGGACCATCAGCCCCAGCATTTT.

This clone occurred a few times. The CDR3 region is CASSLTGVTMSSYNEQFF. The DNA for the CDR3 is TGTGCCAGCAGTTTAACAGGGGTCACAATGAGCTCCTACAATGAGCAGTTCTTC. This sequence joins TRBV27 and TRBJ2-1; 7 nucleotides align to TRBD1. Unmatched junction bases numbered 10, after V lost 2 bases and J lost 0 bases. Germline V gene data show CDR1 as MNHEY and CDR2 as SMNVEV (reference sequence). The CDR3 runs to 18 residues.

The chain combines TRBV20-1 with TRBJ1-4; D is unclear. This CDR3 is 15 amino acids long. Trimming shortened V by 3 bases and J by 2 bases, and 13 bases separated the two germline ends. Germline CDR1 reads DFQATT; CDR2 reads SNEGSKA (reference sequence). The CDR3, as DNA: TGCAGTGCTAGGCGACCTCGCGAGACTAATGAAAAACTGTTTTTT. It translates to CSARRPRETNEKLFF.

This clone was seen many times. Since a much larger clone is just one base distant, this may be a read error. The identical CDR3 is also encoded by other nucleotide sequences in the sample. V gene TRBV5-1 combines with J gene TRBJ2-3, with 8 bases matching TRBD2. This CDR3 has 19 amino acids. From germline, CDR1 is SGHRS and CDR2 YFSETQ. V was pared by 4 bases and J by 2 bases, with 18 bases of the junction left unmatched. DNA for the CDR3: TGCGCCAGCAGCCACCCCCAGCGGGTGTTAGCGGGAACCACAGATACGCAGTATTTT. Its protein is CASSHPQRVLAGTTDTQYF.

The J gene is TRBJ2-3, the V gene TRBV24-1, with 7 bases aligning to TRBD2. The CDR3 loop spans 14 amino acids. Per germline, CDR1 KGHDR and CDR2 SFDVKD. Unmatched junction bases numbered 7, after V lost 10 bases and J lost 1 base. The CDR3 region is CATPLAACTDTQYF. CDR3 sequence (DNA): TGTGCCACACCTCTAGCGGCATGCACAGATACGCAGTATTTT.

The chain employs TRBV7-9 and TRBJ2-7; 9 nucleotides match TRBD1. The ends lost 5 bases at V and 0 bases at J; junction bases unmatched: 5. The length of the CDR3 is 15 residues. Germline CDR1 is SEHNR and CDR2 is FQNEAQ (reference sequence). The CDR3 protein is CASSQGTGRSYEQYF. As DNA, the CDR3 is TGTGCCAGCAGCCAAGGGACAGGGCGCTCCTACGAGCAGTACTTC.

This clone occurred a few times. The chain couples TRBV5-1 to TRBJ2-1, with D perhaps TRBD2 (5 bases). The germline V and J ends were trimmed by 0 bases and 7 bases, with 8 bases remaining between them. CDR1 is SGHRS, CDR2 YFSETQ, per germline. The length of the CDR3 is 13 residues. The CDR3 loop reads CASSLGTSNEQFF. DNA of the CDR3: TGCGCCAGCAGCTTGGGGACTTCTAATGAGCAGTTCTTC.

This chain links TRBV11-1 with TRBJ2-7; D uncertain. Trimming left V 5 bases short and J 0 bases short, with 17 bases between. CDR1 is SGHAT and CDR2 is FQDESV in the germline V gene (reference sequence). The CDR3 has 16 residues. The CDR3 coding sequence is TGTGCCAGCAGCCCCCCCGAGGCAGGCCTCTCCTACGAGCAGTACTTC. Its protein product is CASSPPEAGLSYEQYF. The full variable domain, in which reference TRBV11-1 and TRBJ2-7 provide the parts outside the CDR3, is EAEVAQSPRYKITEKSQAVAFWCDPISGHATLYWYRQILGQGPELLVQFQDESVVDDSQLPKDRFSAERLKGVDSTLKIQPAELGDSAMYLCASSPPEAGLSYEQYFGPGTRLTVT.

The CDR3 spells CSARESGPEGQQYF. Here the CDR3 DNA reads TGCAGTGCTAGAGAATCGGGACCCGAAGGGCAGCAGTACTTC. The genes are TRBV20-1 and TRBJ2-7; D may correspond to TRBD1 or TRBD2 (5 bases each). Germline V gives CDR1 DFQATT, CDR2 SNEGSKA (reference sequence). V was pared by 0 bases and J by 8 bases, with 17 bases between. This CDR3 region has 14 residues.

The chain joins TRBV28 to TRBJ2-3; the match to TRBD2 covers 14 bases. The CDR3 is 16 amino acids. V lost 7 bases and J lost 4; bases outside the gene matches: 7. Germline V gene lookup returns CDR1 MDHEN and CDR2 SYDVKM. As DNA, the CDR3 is TGTGCCAGCACAAGAGGACTAGCGGGAGGACCAGATACGCAGTATTTT. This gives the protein CASTRGLAGGPDTQYF.

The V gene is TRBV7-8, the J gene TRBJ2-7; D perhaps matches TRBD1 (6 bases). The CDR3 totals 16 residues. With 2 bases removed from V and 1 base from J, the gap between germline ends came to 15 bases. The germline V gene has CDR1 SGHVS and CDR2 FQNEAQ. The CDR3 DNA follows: TGTGCCAGCAGCTTAATGGAGACAGGACTTTCCTACGAGCAGTACTTC. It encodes CASSLMETGLSYEQYF.